This T cell receptor (beta chain) was recovered during a study of T-cell reconstitution after alpha-beta-depleted transplantation in children. In its sample, this clonotype was seen a few times. The library targeted TCRbeta and was prepared with unique molecular identifiers. TCRdb re-called the PCR reads with MiXCR, one entry per CDR3 protein. The data hold a few hundred thousand distinct CDR3 sequences, with 9.5% to 10% observed a single time. The CDR3 totals 15 residues. CDR1 is LGHDT and CDR2 is YNNKEL in the germline V gene (reference sequence). V was clipped by 4 bases and J by 3 bases, with 13 bases between them.

The rearrangement uses TRBV3-1 and TRBJ1-5, with D tentatively TRBD1 (5 bases). Specimen: PBMCs from the stem cell graft donor, collected from the stem cell graft. The sequence was collected from a human donor who donated a stem cell graft to a child with SCID. The CDR3 is CASSPRGWVNQPQHF. The CDR3 DNA reads TGTGCCAGCAGCCCTAGGGGCTGGGTCAATCAGCCCCAGCATTTT.